The clone carrying this TCR beta chain was seen repeatedly, ten times or more. MiXCR, run by TCRdb on the 5' RACE reads, gives a single entry per CDR3 protein. The data show 75,000 to 95,000 distinct CDR3 sequences, approximately 4.7% seen once. CDR3 length: 16 residues. J gave up 0 bases and V 3 bases, and 6 bases lay outside the gene matches. Germline V CDR1 and CDR2: DFQATT, SNEGSKA (reference sequence). This entry belongs to a study of T cells of healthy individuals. This clonotype originated in a female donor in good health. J is TRBJ1-4 and V is TRBV20-1; TRBD1 matches at 8 bases. This CDR3 reads CSASPGGSSTNEKLFF. CDR3 in DNA: TGCAGTGCTAGTCCAGGGGGCAGCTCAACTAATGAAAAACTGTTTTTT.